This record concerns one TCR beta chain sequence. Since no conserved phenylalanine or tryptophan closes the CDR3, a read error is the likely cause. A second PCR, run for about 7 to 11 cycles, used a sample-barcoded 5' primer plus a J-beta primer mix. TCRdb re-analysed the 5' RACE reads in MiXCR, keeping a single row per CDR3 protein. The profile shows some 900,000 distinct CDR3 sequences, under 30% of them singletons. This sample is drawn from a study of blood T cells in healthy people across ages. The germline V and J ends were trimmed by 6 bases and 1 base, with 15 bases remaining between them. Germline lookup yields CDR1 MNHEY and CDR2 SMNVEV (reference sequence). The CDR3 covers 15 residues.

This sequence joins TRBV27 and TRBJ1-1, with D possibly being TRBD1 (5 bases). Sequencing was carried out using blood. The source of this sequence is a woman of 80 years or more in good health. The CDR3 nucleotides read TGTGCCAGCAGGCCGGGTAACAGGAGGAACACTGAAGCTTTCTTG. Protein: CASRPGNRRNTEAFL.